The T cell receptor beta chain under discussion was sequenced for a study of a mutant IDH1 vaccine in newly diagnosed glioma. Germline CDR1 LNHDA, CDR2 SQIVND (reference sequence). This CDR3 is built from 14 residues. Trimming stripped 6 bases from V and 7 bases from J, with 18 bases between. Only in-frame clones appear in the TCRdb table, and some are missing; sequencing was by immunoSEQ multiplex PCR. This table holds tens of thousands of clones, roughly 76% found once. Sample time point: week 5, during vaccination. Doses of 300 ug of mutant IDH1 20-mer peptide were given with topical imiquimod. For this clone: Its antigen is as yet unknown.

This receptor was obtained from a man aged 50-59 years with glioma. The genes are TRBV19 and TRBJ1-2, with a possible D match to TRBD1 (6 bases). This material consisted of PBMCs, taken from a glioma patient whose treatment included an IDH1 peptide vaccine. The CDR3 coding sequence is TGTGCCAGTAGCCTAACACGGGGGCAGGGTGGCTACACCTTC. Encoded protein: CASSLTRGQGGYTF.